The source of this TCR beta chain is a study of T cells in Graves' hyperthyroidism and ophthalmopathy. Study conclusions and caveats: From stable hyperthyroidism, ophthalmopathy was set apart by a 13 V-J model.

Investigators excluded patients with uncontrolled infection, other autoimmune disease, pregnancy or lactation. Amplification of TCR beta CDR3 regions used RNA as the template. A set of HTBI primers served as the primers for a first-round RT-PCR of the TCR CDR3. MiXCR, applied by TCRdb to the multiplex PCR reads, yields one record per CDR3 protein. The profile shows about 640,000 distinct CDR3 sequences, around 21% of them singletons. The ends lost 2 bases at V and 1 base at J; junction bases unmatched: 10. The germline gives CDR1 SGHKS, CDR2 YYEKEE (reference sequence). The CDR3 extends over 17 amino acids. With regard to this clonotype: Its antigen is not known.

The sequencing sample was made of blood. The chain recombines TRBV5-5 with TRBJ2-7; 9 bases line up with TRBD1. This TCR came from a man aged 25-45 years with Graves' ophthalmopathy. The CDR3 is CASSFGQGQGPSYEQYF. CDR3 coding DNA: TGTGCCAGCAGCTTTGGACAGGGACAGGGTCCATCCTACGAGCAGTACTTC.